This is a list of T cell receptor beta chains from one sample in a study of shared clonotypes between healthy human individuals. Only in-frame clones appear in the TCRdb table, and some are missing; sequencing was by immunoSEQ multiplex PCR. Here the sample spans hundreds of thousands of clones, roughly 96% being singletons. Sequenced material: naive CD8+ T cells sorted from blood. These receptor sequences come from a man younger than 40 in good health. Both conserved end residues are trimmed from each CDR3. The order of the fields is V gene, CDR3 length, CDR3 protein.

V: TRBV7-8
length: 11
CDR3: ASSQQGTYEQY

V: TRBV2
length: 11
CDR3: ASSEGTAETQY

V: TRBV15
length: 14
CDR3: ATSREWGFSRYEQY

V: TRBV27
length: 12
CDR3: ASSLMTPNNEQF

V: TRBV4-1
length: 12
CDR3: ASSQVTGGYEQY

V: TRBV25-1
length: 13
CDR3: ASSAFDSSRNEQF

V: TRBV2
length: 10
CDR3: ASCGGANEQF

V: TRBV29-1
length: 12
CDR3: SVETLAGTGELF

V: TRBV5-6
length: 14
CDR3: ASSLLLGLAGNEQF

V: TRBV19
length: 14
CDR3: ASSQRRVGTNEKLF

V: TRBV7-9
length: 13
CDR3: ASSLGDGVRETQY

V: TRBV6-6
length: 14
CDR3: ASSYGGGEFNYGYT

V: TRBV28
length: 12
CDR3: ASSLLSDRDGYT

V: TRBV7-2
length: 13
CDR3: ASSFLDSNTGELF

V: TRBV7-8
length: 17
CDR3: ASSIKPPGQLSALQPQH

V: TRBV7-9
length: 10
CDR3: ASSSGSEKLF

V: TRBV27
length: 12
CDR3: ASRPFGEPYEQY

V: TRBV10-2
length: 11
CDR3: ASGLAGVIEQF

V: TRBV9
length: 15
CDR3: ASSVPSGKGDTGELF

V: TRBV11-3
length: 13
CDR3: ASSLQTSGSDTQY

V: TRBV28
length: 13
CDR3: ASSPRDRKYYEQY

V: TRBV9
length: 17
CDR3: ASSAGSRLAHTLTDTQY

V: TRBV19
length: 12
CDR3: ASSIQAANYGYT